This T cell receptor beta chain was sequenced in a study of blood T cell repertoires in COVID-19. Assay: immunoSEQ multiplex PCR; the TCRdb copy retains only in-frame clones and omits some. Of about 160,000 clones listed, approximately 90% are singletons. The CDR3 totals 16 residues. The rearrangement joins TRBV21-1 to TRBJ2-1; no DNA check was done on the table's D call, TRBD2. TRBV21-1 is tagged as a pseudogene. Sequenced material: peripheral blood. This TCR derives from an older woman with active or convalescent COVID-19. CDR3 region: CASSEALAGGYNEQFF. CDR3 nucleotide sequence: TGTGCCAGCAGCGAGGCCCTAGCGGGGGGTTACAATGAGCAGTTCTTC.